This is a list of T cell receptor beta chains from one sample in a study of cytomegalovirus exposure and HLA in healthy donors. Libraries were prepared by immunoSEQ multiplex PCR; TCRdb keeps only in-frame clonotypes and omits some of them. The sample lists over 150,000 clones, roughly four fifths seen once, with around 10% in the top ten. Specimen: PBMCs. Receptor source: a man aged 45-65 years in good health and CMV-seropositive. The CDR3 runs from the conserved cysteine through the conserved F or W. Fields, in order: V gene, CDR3 length, clone size, D gene, J gene, CDR3 protein, CDR3 DNA. D genes are given only for firm matches. The size of a clone is reported for some rows only, either as once, few or many, or as a class for expanded clones.

TRBV27	16	once	TRBD2	TRBJ2-7	CASSSQVVAGEYEQYF	TGTGCCAGCAGTTCCCAGGTGGTAGCGGGAGAGTACGAGCAGTACTTC
TRBV10-3	11	-	-	TRBJ1-2	CAIQGNYGYTF	TGTGCCATCCAGGGGAACTATGGCTACACCTTC
TRBV28	13	-	-	TRBJ2-7	CASSLSQGSEQYF	TGTGCCAGCAGTTTATCCCAGGGGAGCGAGCAGTACTTC
TRBV5-6	15	-	TRBD2	TRBJ2-1	CASSSSGTSGNEQFF	TGTGCCAGCAGCTCGTCCGGGACTAGCGGCAATGAGCAGTTCTTC
TRBV29-1	14	-	TRBD1	TRBJ2-3	CSFSQGAVTDTQYF	TGCAGCTTTTCTCAGGGGGCGGTCACAGATACGCAGTATTTT
TRBV28	17	-	TRBD1	TRBJ1-3	CASESGTGASSGNTIYF	TGTGCCAGCGAATCCGGGACAGGGGCTAGCTCTGGAAACACCATATATTTT
TRBV19	14	-	TRBD1	TRBJ1-1	CASGDRGQNTEAFF	TGTGCCAGTGGTGACAGGGGGCAGAACACTGAAGCTTTCTTT
TRBV4-3	16	-	-	TRBJ2-3	CASSQEAPLSADTQYF	TGCGCCAGCAGCCAAGAGGCACCCCTGTCTGCAGATACGCAGTATTTT
TRBV28	16	once	TRBD1	TRBJ2-5	CASSSGTGVYQETQYF	TGTGCCAGCAGTTCAGGGACAGGCGTGTACCAAGAGACCCAGTACTTC
TRBV7-2	14	-	TRBD1	TRBJ1-6	CASSWGQTNSPLHF	TGTGCCAGCAGCTGGGGACAGACTAATTCACCCCTCCACTTT
TRBV27	14	-	TRBD1	TRBJ2-5	CASRVGDRQETQYF	TGTGCCAGCAGAGTAGGGGACAGGCAAGAGACCCAGTACTTC
TRBV7-2	13	-	TRBD1	TRBJ1-2	CASGTETNYGYTF	TGTGCCAGCGGGACAGAGACTAACTATGGCTACACCTTC
TRBV7-2	16	-	-	TRBJ2-2	CASSLGLLANTGELFF	TGTGCCAGCAGCTTGGGACTGCTGGCGAACACCGGGGAGCTGTTTTTT
TRBV5-1	14	-	TRBD1	TRBJ1-4	CASSTGTGNEKLFF	TGCGCCAGCAGCACCGGGACAGGGAACGAAAAACTGTTTTTT
TRBV4-2	14	-	TRBD1	TRBJ1-5	CASRDQGVNQPQHF	TGTGCCAGCAGGGATCAGGGGGTGAATCAGCCCCAGCATTTT
TRBV6-5	14	-	-	TRBJ1-2	CASSASGGAYGHTF	TGTGCCAGCAGCGCTTCGGGGGGGGCCTATGGCCACACCTTC
TRBV28	12	-	-	TRBJ1-2	CASSGPRVGYTF	TGTGCCAGCAGTGGGCCTCGAGTAGGCTACACCTTC
TRBV19	15	-	-	TRBJ2-5	CASSIGHASAQTQYF	TGTGCCAGTAGTATCGGGCATGCTAGCGCCCAGACCCAGTACTTC
TRBV28	12	-	-	TRBJ1-6	CASRGLNSPLHF	TGTGCCAGCAGGGGGCTTAATTCACCCCTCCACTTT
TRBV7-3	13	-	-	TRBJ1-1	CASSSFVNTEAFF	TGTGCCAGCAGCTCCTTCGTGAACACTGAAGCTTTCTTT
TRBV2	14	once	-	TRBJ1-1	CASREQQGSTEAFF	TGTGCCAGCAGAGAACAACAGGGTTCGACTGAAGCTTTCTTT
TRBV27	13	-	-	TRBJ2-2	CASSNSGGGELFF	TGTGCCAGCAGTAACTCAGGTGGCGGGGAGCTGTTTTTT
TRBV7-9	17	-	TRBD1	TRBJ1-4	CASSLYRGLFGDEKLFF	TGTGCCAGCAGCTTGTACAGGGGGCTATTTGGAGATGAAAAACTGTTTTTT
TRBV25-1	13	-	-	TRBJ1-1	CASSDRGNTEAFF	TGTGCCAGCAGTGACAGGGGGAACACTGAAGCTTTCTTT
TRBV4-2	15	-	-	TRBJ2-1	CASSQRAADPNEQFF	TGTGCCAGCAGCCAACGAGCGGCCGACCCCAATGAGCAGTTCTTC
TRBV7-6	14	-	-	TRBJ1-2	CASSYEQGSYGYTF	TGTGCCAGCAGCTACGAACAGGGTAGCTATGGCTACACCTTC
TRBV11-3	12	-	-	TRBJ2-2	CATQALTGELFF	TGTGCCACGCAGGCCCTAACCGGGGAGCTGTTTTTT
TRBV25-1	16	once	TRBD2	TRBJ2-3	CASSEVDRLATDTQYF	TGTGCCAGCAGTGAGGTAGACCGACTAGCAACAGATACGCAGTATTTT
TRBV6-5	14	-	-	TRBJ1-3	CASRKGSSGNTIYF	TGTGCCAGCAGAAAAGGGAGCTCTGGAAACACCATATATTTT
TRBV14	16	-	-	TRBJ2-3	CASSRIWGHSTDTQYF	TGTGCCAGCAGCCGTATCTGGGGACACAGCACAGATACGCAGTATTTT
TRBV5-1	15	-	TRBD1	TRBJ1-1	CASSTDRGGYTEAFF	TGCGCCAGCAGCACCGACAGGGGAGGGTACACTGAAGCTTTCTTT
TRBV9	15	-	-	TRBJ1-1	CASSFNFDSSTEAFF	TGTGCCAGCAGCTTCAACTTCGACTCATCCACTGAAGCTTTCTTT
TRBV7-2	16	-	-	TRBJ1-5	CASSSGGPYSNQPQHF	TGTGCCAGCAGCTCGGGGGGACCGTATAGCAATCAGCCCCAGCATTTT
TRBV5-6	14	-	-	TRBJ1-1	CASSFDSRNTEAFF	TGTGCCAGCAGCTTTGATAGCAGGAACACTGAAGCTTTCTTT
TRBV5-6	17	-	TRBD2	TRBJ2-1	CASSVVVSGRAYNEQFF	TGTGCCAGCAGCGTTGTAGTTAGCGGGAGGGCCTACAATGAGCAGTTCTTC
TRBV11-2	14	-	-	TRBJ2-5	CASSLDLVVETQYF	TGTGCCAGCAGCTTAGATCTAGTCGTGGAGACCCAGTACTTC